This entry lists 14 T cell receptor beta chains sequenced from one sample in a study of blood T cell repertoires in COVID-19 (dated by TCRdb to the early 2020s). Receptor libraries were prepared by the immunoSEQ multiplex PCR assay. TCRdb re-hosts the immuneACCESS table, in-frame sequences only. Its copies lack some clones; in the studies checked, an unresolved V gene accounts for under half of them, and the cause for the rest is not known. This sample gives over 35,000 clones in total; 70% to 90% of them show up just once. Less than 2.5% of the sample is held by the ten biggest clonotypes. Material for sequencing was peripheral blood. The origin of the receptors is a human donor in a cohort sampled during active COVID-19.

V gene TRBV23-1 combines with J gene TRBJ1-5; TRBD1 is a possible D gene (6 bases). TRBV23-1 has ORF status, its function being uncertain. V dropped 1 base and J dropped 2 bases, with 21 bases sitting between them. This CDR3 spans 19 amino acids. CDR3 loop: CASSQFTKGGFGRNQPQHF. The CDR3 DNA reads TGCGCCAGCAGTCAATTTACCAAGGGGGGGTTTGGTCGCAATCAGCCCCAGCATTTT.

This chain links TRBV4-2 with TRBJ2-7; D unclear. V was trimmed by 0 bases and J by 5 bases, leaving 14 bases between them. Germline V lookup: CDR1 LGHNA, CDR2 YNFKEQ. This CDR3 region has 15 residues. The chain's CDR3 is CASSQDHSRPHEQYF. The CDR3 bases are TGTGCCAGCAGCCAAGATCACTCTCGCCCCCACGAGCAGTACTTC.

The V call is TRBV10-3, the J call TRBJ2-1, with 7 nucleotides matching TRBD2. Trimming at V came to 10 bases and at J to 5 bases, leaving 11 bases not matched to a gene. The CDR3 extends over 14 amino acids. CDR1 ENHRY and CDR2 SYGVKD come from the germline V gene. CDR3 amino acids: CATRGLDRDNEQFF. CDR3 in DNA: TGTGCCACTAGAGGACTAGATCGGGACAATGAGCAGTTCTTC.

The rearrangement links TRBV27 to TRBJ2-5, with D possibly matching TRBD2 (5 bases). The germline gives CDR1 MNHEY, CDR2 SMNVEV (reference sequence). This CDR3 contains 16 residues. Trimming cost V 6 bases and J 4 bases, with 21 bases left between them. The CDR3 spells CASSLTRRVVGETQYF. In DNA form, the CDR3 reads TGTGCCAGCAGCCTAACTAGACGGGTTGTAGGAGAGACCCAGTACTTC.

The rearrangement joins TRBV2 to TRBJ2-7; TRBD1 matches at 7 bases. Trimming removed 4 bases from V and 0 bases from J; junction bases left unmatched: 6. The germline V gene has CDR1 SNHLY and CDR2 FYNNEI. CDR3 size: 15 residues. CDR3 nucleotides: TGTGCCAGCAGTGTTGCGCAGGGGGACTCCTACGAGCAGTACTTC. It translates to CASSVAQGDSYEQYF.

The chain employs TRBV3-1 (or the pseudogene TRBV3-2) and TRBJ2-3, with TRBD2 identical over 7 bases. Trimming at V came to 4 bases and at J to 8 bases, leaving 9 bases not matched to a gene. Germline lookup yields CDR1 LGHDT and CDR2 YNNKEL (reference sequence). CDR3 length: 14 amino acids. CDR3 loop: CASSPGTNGVTQYF. The CDR3 nucleotides are TGTGCCAGCAGCCCCGGGACTAACGGCGTTACGCAGTATTTT.

The V call is TRBV5-1, the J call TRBJ2-1, with 8 bases aligning to TRBD2. The CDR3 spans 14 residues. Germline V lookup: CDR1 SGHRS, CDR2 YFSETQ. The V segment lost 2 bases and the J segment 2 bases; nucleotides outside the gene matches: 0. CDR3 in amino acids: CASSLAGAYNEQFF. CDR3 nucleotides: TGCGCCAGCAGCTTAGCGGGGGCCTACAATGAGCAGTTCTTC.

This chain links TRBV18 with TRBJ2-7, with D possibly matching TRBD1 (6 bases). Trimming stripped 3 bases from V and 10 bases from J, with 22 bases between. Germline-derived CDR1 and CDR2 are KGHSH and LQKENI. This CDR3 spans 15 amino acids. CDR3 sequence: CASSPPSAGAPQQYF. The CDR3, as DNA: TGTGCCAGCTCACCCCCAAGTGCAGGGGCCCCACAACAGTACTTC.

The V gene is TRBV13, the J gene TRBJ1-1; maybe TRBD1 (6 bases). Germline CDR1 PRHDT, CDR2 FYEKMQ (reference sequence). The CDR3 consists of 14 residues. Between the trimmed V and J ends, which lost 5 bases and 6 bases, there was a span of 16 bases. CDR3 region: CASSAKTGLAEAFF. The CDR3 DNA reads TGTGCCAGCAGCGCAAAAACAGGGTTGGCTGAAGCTTTCTTT.

This clone showed up just once. The rearrangement uses TRBV19 and TRBJ1-5; TRBD1 matches 11 bases. J gave up 3 bases and V 5 bases, and 3 bases lay outside the gene matches. Germline V lookup: CDR1 LNHDA, CDR2 SQIVND (reference sequence). This CDR3 is 15 amino acids long. The CDR3 DNA follows: TGTGCCAGTAGTTGGACAGGGGGCATCAATCAGCCCCAGCATTTT. Its translation: CASSWTGGINQPQHF.

The CDR3 DNA reads TGTGCCAGCAGTGAGTCCAGGGGGCTAGGGGAGACCCAGTACTTC. Translating gives CASSESRGLGETQYF. V gene TRBV2 combines with J gene TRBJ2-5; 8 bases align to TRBD1. Germline V gene sequence: CDR1 SNHLY, CDR2 FYNNEI. This CDR3 has 15 residues. J gave up 5 bases and V 3 bases, and 8 bases lay outside the gene matches.

V usage is TRBV13 and J usage is TRBJ1-2; 8 positions agree with TRBD1. The junction had 12 bases not matched to a gene; V was cut back by 5 bases and J by 4 bases. Germline V gene sequence: CDR1 PRHDT, CDR2 FYEKMQ (reference sequence). The CDR3 has 16 amino acids. The CDR3 sequence is CASSMTGTGSGYGYTF. For the CDR3, the DNA is TGTGCCAGCAGCATGACCGGGACAGGCAGCGGCTATGGCTACACCTTC. Combining the CDR3 with reference TRBV13 and TRBJ1-2 gives the whole variable domain AAGVIQSPRHLIKEKRETATLKCYPIPRHDTVYWYQQGPGQDPQFLISFYEKMQSDKGSIPDRFSAQQFSDYHSELNMSSLELGDSALYFCASSMTGTGSGYGYTFGSGTRLTVV.

This clone showed up just a few times. This chain joins TRBV5-6 and TRBJ2-2; TRBD1 might be the D (5 bases). Between the trimmed V and J ends, which lost 4 bases and 4 bases, there was a span of 11 bases. CDR3 length: 14 amino acids. The V gene's germline CDR1 is SGHDT and CDR2 YYEEEE. For the CDR3, the DNA is TGTGCCAGCAGCCCCTTTGGGGCCACCGGGGAGCTGTTTTTT. Its protein product is CASSPFGATGELFF.

The chain recombines TRBV18 with TRBJ1-6, with 9 bases identical to TRBD1. The V segment lost 6 bases and the J segment 7 bases; nucleotides outside the gene matches: 7. This CDR3 spans 15 amino acids. Looked up from germline, CDR1 is KGHSH and CDR2 is LQKENI. The CDR3 sequence is CASSRTGTGNSPLHF. In DNA, the CDR3 is TGTGCCAGCTCTCGAACCGGGACAGGGAATTCACCCCTCCACTTT.